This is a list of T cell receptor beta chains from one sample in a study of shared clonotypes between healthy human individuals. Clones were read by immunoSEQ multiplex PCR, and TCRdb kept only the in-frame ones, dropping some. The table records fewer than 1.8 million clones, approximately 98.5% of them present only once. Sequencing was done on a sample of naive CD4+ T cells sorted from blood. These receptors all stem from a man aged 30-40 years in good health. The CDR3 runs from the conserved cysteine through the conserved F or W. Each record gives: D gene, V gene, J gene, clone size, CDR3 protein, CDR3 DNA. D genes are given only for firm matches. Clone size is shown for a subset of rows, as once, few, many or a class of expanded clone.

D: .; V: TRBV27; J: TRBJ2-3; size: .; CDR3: CASSLRGRPRGSTDTQYF; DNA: TGTGCCAGCAGTTTAAGGGGCAGACCCCGCGGTAGCACAGATACGCAGTATTTT
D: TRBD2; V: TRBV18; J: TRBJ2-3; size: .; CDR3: CASSLRTSATTDTQYF; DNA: TGTGCCAGCTCACTCCGGACTAGCGCGACCACAGATACGCAGTATTTT
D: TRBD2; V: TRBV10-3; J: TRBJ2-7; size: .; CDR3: CASSYGTSAYEQYF; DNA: TGTGCCAGCAGTTACGGGACTAGCGCCTACGAGCAGTACTTC
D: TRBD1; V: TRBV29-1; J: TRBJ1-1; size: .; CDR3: CSGRQGIRAFF; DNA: TGCAGCGGCAGACAGGGGATAAGGGCTTTCTTT
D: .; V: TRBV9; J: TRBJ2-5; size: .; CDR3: CASSVEMETQYF; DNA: TGTGCCAGCAGCGTAGAAATGGAGACCCAGTACTTC
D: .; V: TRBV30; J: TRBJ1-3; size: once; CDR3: CAWTIRGSSGNTIYF; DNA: TGTGCCTGGACCATCCGAGGAAGCTCTGGAAACACCATATATTTT
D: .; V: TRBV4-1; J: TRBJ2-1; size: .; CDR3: CASSPRDSKTYNEQFF; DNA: TGCGCCAGCAGTCCCCGGGACTCGAAGACTTACAATGAGCAGTTCTTC
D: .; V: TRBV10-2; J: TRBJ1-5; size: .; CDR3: CASRRRGWTRSNQPQHF; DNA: TGCGCCAGCCGAAGACGGGGGTGGACCCGAAGCAATCAGCCCCAGCATTTT
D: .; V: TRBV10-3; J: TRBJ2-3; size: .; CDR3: CAISDGGDTQYF; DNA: TGTGCCATCAGTGACGGGGGAGATACGCAGTATTTT
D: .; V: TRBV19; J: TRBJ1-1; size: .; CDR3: CASRTSGAEAFF; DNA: TGTGCCAGTAGGACCTCAGGGGCTGAAGCTTTCTTT
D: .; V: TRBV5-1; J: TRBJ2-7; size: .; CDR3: CASRLNPGSYEQYF; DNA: TGCGCAAGCAGGTTAAACCCCGGATCCTACGAGCAGTACTTC
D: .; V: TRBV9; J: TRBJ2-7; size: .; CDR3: CASSVGVRLDYEQYF; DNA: TGTGCCAGCAGCGTAGGGGTAAGACTAGACTACGAGCAGTACTTC
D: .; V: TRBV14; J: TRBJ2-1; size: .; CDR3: CASSLVGLHNEQFF; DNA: TGTGCCAGCAGCCTCGTGGGGCTGCACAATGAGCAGTTCTTC
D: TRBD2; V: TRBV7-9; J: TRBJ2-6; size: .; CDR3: CASREAPGANVLTF; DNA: TGTGCCAGCCGGGAGGCCCCTGGGGCCAACGTCCTGACTTTC
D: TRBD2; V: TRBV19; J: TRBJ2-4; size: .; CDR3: CASSRVIPGTRPNIQYF; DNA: TGTGCCAGTAGCCGAGTAATTCCCGGGACTAGGCCGAACATTCAGTACTTC
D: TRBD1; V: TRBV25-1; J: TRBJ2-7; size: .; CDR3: CASSQTGTGREQYF; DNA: TGTGCCAGCAGTCAAACCGGGACAGGGAGAGAGCAGTACTTC
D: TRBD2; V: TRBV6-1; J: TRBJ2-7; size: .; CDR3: CASSETMTGGWTSGITYEQYF; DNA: TGTGCCAGCAGTGAAACAATGACAGGGGGCTGGACTAGCGGGATAACCTACGAGCAGTACTTC
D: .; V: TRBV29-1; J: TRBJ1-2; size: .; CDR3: CSVEKGSHGYTF; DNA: TGCAGCGTTGAAAAGGGCTCTCATGGCTACACCTTC
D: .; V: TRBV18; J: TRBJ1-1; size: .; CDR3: CASSPLGTSSYNTEAFF; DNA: TGTGCCAGCTCACCACTGGGTACCTCCTCTTATAACACTGAAGCTTTCTTT
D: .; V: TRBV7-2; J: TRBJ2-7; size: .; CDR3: CASSFTGGEAYEQYF; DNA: TGTGCCAGCAGCTTCACCGGTGGGGAAGCCTACGAGCAGTACTTC
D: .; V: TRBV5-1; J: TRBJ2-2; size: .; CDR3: CATTPERAPNTGELFF; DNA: TGCGCCACCACCCCTGAGCGCGCACCGAACACCGGGGAGCTGTTTTTT
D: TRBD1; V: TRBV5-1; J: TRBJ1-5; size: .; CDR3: CASSEQGANQPQHF; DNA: TGCGCCAGCAGCGAACAGGGGGCGAATCAGCCCCAGCATTTT
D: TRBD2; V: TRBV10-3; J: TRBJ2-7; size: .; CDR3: CAISGRRGGLDEQYF; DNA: TGTGCCATCAGTGGGCGGAGGGGAGGGCTGGACGAGCAGTACTTC
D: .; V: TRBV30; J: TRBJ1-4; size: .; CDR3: CAWSKGTVNEKLFF; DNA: TGTGCCTGGAGTAAAGGGACTGTGAATGAAAAACTGTTTTTT
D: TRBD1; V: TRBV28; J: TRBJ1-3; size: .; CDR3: CASSPWTGTANTIYF; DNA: TGTGCCAGCAGTCCCTGGACAGGGACGGCAAACACCATATATTTT
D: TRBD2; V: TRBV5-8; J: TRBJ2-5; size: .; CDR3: CASSLVLAGGPNARTQYF; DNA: TGTGCCAGCAGCTTGGTCCTAGCGGGAGGGCCGAACGCGAGGACCCAGTACTTC
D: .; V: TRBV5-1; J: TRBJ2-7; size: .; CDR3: CASSLTSSGTYSYEQYF; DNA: TGCGCCAGCAGCTTAACGAGTTCCGGGACTTACTCCTACGAGCAGTACTTC
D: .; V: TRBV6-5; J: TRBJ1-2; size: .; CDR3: CASSYSRTNNYGYTF; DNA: TGTGCCAGCAGTTACTCGCGTACAAATAACTATGGCTACACCTTC
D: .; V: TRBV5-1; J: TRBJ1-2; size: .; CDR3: CASSSSNGFQEGGYTF; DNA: TGCGCCAGCAGCTCCTCGAATGGCTTCCAGGAGGGTGGCTACACCTTC
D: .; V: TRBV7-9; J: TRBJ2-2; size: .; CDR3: CASSLGQGVRLFF; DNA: TGTGCCAGCAGCTTGGGGCAGGGAGTACGGCTGTTTTTT
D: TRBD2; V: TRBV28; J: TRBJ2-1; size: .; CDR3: CASSSKELAGNNEQFF; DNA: TGTGCCAGCAGCTCGAAGGAACTAGCGGGTAACAATGAGCAGTTCTTC
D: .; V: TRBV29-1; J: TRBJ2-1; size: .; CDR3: CSVETRSSYNEQFF; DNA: TGCAGCGTCGAAACACGGAGCTCCTACAATGAGCAGTTCTTC
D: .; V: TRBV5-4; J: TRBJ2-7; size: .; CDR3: CASSSMSAGNYEQYF; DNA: TGTGCCAGCAGCTCAATGTCCGCCGGGAATTACGAGCAGTACTTC
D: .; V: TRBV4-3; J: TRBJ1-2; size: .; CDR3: CASSPNNYPTGYGYTF; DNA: TGCGCCAGCAGCCCGAACAACTATCCGACTGGCTATGGCTACACCTTC
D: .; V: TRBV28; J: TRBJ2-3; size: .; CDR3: CASSLVQPLGTDTQYF; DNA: TGTGCCAGCAGTTTGGTCCAGCCCCTAGGCACAGATACGCAGTATTTT
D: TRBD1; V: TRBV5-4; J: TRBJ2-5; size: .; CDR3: CASSPRIRQGETQYF; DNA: TGTGCCAGCAGCCCGAGGATAAGACAGGGTGAGACCCAGTACTTC
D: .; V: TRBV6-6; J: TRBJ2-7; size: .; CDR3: CASTRRAGGRYEQYF; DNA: TGTGCCAGCACTAGAAGGGCTGGGGGACGTTACGAGCAGTACTTC
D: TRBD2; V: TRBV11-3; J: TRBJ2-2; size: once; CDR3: CASSLEDGRYTGELFF; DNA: TGTGCCAGCAGCTTAGAGGACGGGAGGTACACCGGGGAGCTGTTTTTT
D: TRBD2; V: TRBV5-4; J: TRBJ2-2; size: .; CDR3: CASSLGTSGNTGELFF; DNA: TGTGCCAGCAGCTTAGGGACTAGCGGGAACACCGGGGAGCTGTTTTTT
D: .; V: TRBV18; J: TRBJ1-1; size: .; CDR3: CASSPREGPEAFF; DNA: TGTGCCAGCTCACCCCGGGAAGGGCCTGAAGCTTTCTTT
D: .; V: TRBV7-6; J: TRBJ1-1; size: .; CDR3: CASSLDVSGTEAFF; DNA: TGTGCCAGCAGCTTAGACGTTAGCGGAACTGAAGCTTTCTTT
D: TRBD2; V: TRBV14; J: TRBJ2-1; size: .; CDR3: CASSPSTRSGPTYNEQFF; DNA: TGTGCCAGCAGCCCATCGACCCGTAGCGGGCCTACCTACAATGAGCAGTTCTTC
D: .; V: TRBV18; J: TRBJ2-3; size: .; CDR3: CASSPLITDTQYF; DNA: TGTGCCAGCTCACCACTGATCACAGATACGCAGTATTTT
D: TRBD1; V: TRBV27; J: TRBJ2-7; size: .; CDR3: CASSPPGQGSYEQYF; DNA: TGTGCCAGCAGTCCCCCGGGACAGGGGTCCTACGAGCAGTACTTC
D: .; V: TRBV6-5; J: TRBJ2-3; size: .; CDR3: CASRGTLSLGDTQYF; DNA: TGTGCCAGCAGGGGGACATTGTCCTTAGGAGATACGCAGTATTTT
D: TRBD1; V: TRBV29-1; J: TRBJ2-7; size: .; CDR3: CSVSGQGREQYF; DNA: TGCAGCGTATCGGGACAGGGTCGCGAGCAGTACTTC
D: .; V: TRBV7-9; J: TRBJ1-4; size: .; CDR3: CASSLVGRYEKLFF; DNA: TGTGCCAGCAGCTTAGTGGGACGTTATGAAAAACTGTTTTTT
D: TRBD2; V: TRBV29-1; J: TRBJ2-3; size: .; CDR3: CSIKRDGTDTQYF; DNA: TGCAGCATCAAGCGGGACGGCACAGATACGCAGTATTTT
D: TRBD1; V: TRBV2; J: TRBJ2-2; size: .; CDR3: CASSSGTGRTGELFF; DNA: TGTGCCAGCAGCTCCGGGACAGGTCGAACCGGGGAGCTGTTTTTT
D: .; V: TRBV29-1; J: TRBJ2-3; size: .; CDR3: CSVSRDTADTQYF; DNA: TGCAGCGTGTCCCGGGACACAGCAGATACGCAGTATTTT
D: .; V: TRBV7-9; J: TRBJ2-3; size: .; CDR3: CASSLAETDTQYF; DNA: TGTGCCAGCAGCTTGGCGGAGACAGATACGCAGTATTTT
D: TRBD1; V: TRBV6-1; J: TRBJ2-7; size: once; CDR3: CASSVRDSYYEQYF; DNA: TGTGCCAGCAGTGTCCGGGACAGCTACTACGAGCAGTACTTC
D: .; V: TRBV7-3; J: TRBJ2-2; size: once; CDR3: CASSRIPGELFF; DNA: TGTGCCAGCAGTCGGATACCCGGGGAGCTGTTTTTT
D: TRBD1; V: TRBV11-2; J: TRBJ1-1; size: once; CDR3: CASSTPRGRGPEAFF; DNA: TGTGCCAGCAGCACTCCCAGGGGGCGCGGCCCTGAAGCTTTCTTT
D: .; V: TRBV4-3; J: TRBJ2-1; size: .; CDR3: CASSQGLAGSEQFF; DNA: TGCGCCAGCAGCCAAGGGCTAGCTGGGAGTGAGCAGTTCTTC
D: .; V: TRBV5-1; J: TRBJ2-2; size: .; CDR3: CASSLAGANTGELFF; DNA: TGCGCCAGCAGCTTGGCCGGCGCGAACACCGGGGAGCTGTTTTTT
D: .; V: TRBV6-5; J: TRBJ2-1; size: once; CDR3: CASRERGRRNNEQFF; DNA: TGTGCCAGCAGAGAAAGAGGGAGGAGAAACAATGAGCAGTTCTTC
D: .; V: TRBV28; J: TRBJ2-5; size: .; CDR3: CASRGRTPQRRETQYF; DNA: TGTGCCAGCAGGGGTCGGACACCTCAACGACGGGAGACCCAGTACTTC